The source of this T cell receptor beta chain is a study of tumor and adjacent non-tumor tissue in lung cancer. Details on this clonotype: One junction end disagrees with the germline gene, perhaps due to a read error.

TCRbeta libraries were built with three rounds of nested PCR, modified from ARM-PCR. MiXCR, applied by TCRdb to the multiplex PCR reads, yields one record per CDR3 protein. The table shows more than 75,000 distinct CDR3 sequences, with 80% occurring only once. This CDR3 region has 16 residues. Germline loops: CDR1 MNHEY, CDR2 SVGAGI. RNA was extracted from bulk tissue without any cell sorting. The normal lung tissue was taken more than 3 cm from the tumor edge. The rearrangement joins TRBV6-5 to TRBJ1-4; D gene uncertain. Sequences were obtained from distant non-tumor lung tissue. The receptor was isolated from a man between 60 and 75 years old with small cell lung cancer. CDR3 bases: TGTGCCAGCACGACCAAGAATTCAGTAACTGATGAAAAACTGTTTTTT. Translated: CASTTKNSVTDEKLFF.